Below, one T cell receptor (beta chain) is given with its context. Its target is not known. This sample was included in a study of T-cell memory formation after mild COVID-19. A 5'RACE reaction primed in the constant segment made cDNA libraries of TCR alpha and TCR beta, and these carried sample barcodes and UMIs. TCRdb analysed the 5' RACE reads with MiXCR anew, one entry per CDR3 protein. The table records approximately 450,000 distinct CDR3 sequences, around a sixth of them present only once. Whole-study results and caveats: The main location of contracting CD4+ clones was CM and EM, and that of contracting CD8+ clones was EMRA. Detection of some responders pre-infection suggested pre-existing cross-reactive memory T cells participated. Later expanders leaned CD4+, whereas day 15 to 85 contracting clones were balanced CD4/CD8.

The receptor comes from an adult woman who had mild COVID-19 (a few samples of this study predate the infection). Cell type and time point are not known. The sequencing input was PBMCs or a T cell subset sorted from them (not recorded which).

The CDR3 DNA sequence: TGTGCCACCAGGCGGGCTGAAAATTCACCCCTCCACTTT. This translates into CATRRAENSPLHF. The chain employs TRBV24-1 and TRBJ1-6; D ambiguous. The CDR3 length is 13 residues. The ends were cut back, 7 bases at V and 7 bases at J, with 10 bases in the middle. Germline CDR1 reads KGHDR; CDR2 reads SFDVKD.